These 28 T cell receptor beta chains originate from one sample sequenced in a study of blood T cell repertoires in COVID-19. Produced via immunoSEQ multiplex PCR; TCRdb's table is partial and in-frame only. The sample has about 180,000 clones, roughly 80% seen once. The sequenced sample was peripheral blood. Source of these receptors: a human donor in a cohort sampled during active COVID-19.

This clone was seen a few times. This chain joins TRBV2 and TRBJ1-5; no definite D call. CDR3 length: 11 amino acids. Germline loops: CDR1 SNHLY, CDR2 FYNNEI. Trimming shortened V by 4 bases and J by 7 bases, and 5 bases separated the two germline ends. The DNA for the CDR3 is TGTGCCAGCAGTGGGCCGCAGCCCCAGCATTTT. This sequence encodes CASSGPQPQHF. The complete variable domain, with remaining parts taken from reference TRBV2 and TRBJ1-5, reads EPEVTQTPSHQVTQMGQEVILRCVPISNHLYFYWYRQILGQKVEFLVSFYNNEISEKSEIFDDQFSVERPDGSNFTLKIRSTKLEDSAMYFCASSGPQPQHFGDGTRLSIL.

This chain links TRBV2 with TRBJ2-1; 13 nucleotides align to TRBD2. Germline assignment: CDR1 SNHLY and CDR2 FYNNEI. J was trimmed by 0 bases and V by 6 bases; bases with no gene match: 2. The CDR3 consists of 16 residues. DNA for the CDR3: TGTGCCAGCAGGGGACTAGCGGGACCCTCCTACAATGAGCAGTTCTTC. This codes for CASRGLAGPSYNEQFF.

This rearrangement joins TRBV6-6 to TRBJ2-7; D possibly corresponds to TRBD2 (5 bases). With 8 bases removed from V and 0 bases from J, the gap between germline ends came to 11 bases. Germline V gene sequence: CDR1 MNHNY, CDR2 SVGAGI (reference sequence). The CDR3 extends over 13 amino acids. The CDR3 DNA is TGTGCCAGCGGAACCGGGGACTCCTACGAGCAGTACTTC. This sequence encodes CASGTGDSYEQYF.

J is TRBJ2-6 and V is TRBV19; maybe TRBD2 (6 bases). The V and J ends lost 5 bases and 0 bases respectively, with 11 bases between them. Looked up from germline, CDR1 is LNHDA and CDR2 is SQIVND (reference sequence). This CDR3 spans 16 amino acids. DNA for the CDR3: TGTGCCAGTAGTTCCCGGAGGGGCTCTGGGGCCAACGTCCTGACTTTC. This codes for CASSSRRGSGANVLTF.

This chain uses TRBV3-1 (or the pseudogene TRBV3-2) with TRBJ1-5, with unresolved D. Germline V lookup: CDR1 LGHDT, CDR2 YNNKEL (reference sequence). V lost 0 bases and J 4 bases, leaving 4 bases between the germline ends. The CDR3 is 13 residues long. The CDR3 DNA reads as TGTGCCAGCAGCCAAGATCGGAATCAGCCCCAGCATTTT. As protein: CASSQDRNQPQHF.

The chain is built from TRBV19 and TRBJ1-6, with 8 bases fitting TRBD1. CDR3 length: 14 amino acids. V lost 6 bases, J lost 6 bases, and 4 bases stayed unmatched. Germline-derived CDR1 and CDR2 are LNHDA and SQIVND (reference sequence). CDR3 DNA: TGTGCCAGTAGGGCCGGGACAGGTAATTCACCCCTCCACTTT. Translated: CASRAGTGNSPLHF.

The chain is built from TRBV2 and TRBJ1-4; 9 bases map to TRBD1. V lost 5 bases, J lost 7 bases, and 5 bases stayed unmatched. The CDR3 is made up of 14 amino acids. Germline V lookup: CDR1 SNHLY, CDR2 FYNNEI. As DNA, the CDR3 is TGTGCCAGCAGTCCGGACAGGGGCGTTGAAAAACTGTTTTTT. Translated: CASSPDRGVEKLFF.

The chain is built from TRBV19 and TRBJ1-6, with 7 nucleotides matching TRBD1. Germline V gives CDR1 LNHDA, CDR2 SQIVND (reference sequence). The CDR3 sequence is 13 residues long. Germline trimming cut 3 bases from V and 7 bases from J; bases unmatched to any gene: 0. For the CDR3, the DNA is TGTGCCAGTAGTATGGGACAGAATTCACCCCTCCACTTT. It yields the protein CASSMGQNSPLHF.

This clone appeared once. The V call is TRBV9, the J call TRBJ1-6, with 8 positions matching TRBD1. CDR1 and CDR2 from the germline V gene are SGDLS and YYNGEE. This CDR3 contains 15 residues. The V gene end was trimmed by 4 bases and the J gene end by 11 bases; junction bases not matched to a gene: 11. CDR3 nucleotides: TGTGCCAGCAGCCTCGGACAGGGCCTAGAGGCACCCCTCCACTTT. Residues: CASSLGQGLEAPLHF.

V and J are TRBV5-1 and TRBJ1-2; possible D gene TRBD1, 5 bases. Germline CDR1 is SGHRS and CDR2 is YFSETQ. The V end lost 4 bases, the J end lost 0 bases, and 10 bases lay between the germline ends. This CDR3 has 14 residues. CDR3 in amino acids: CASSPPGSNYGYTF. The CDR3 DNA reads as TGCGCCAGCAGCCCGCCAGGGTCTAACTATGGCTACACCTTC.

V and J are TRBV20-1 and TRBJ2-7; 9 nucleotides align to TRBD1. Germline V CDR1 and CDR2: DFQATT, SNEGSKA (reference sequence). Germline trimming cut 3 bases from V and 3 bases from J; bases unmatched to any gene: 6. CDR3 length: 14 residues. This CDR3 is CSASTDRGIYEQYF. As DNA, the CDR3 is TGCAGTGCTAGTACGGACAGGGGTATCTACGAGCAGTACTTC.

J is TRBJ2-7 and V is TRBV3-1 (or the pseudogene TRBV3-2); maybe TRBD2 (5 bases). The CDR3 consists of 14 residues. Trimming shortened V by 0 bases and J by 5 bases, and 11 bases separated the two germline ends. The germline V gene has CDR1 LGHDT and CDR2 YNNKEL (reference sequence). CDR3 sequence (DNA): TGTGCCAGCAGCCAAGATAGAGGAGGAGACGAGCAGTACTTC. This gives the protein CASSQDRGGDEQYF.

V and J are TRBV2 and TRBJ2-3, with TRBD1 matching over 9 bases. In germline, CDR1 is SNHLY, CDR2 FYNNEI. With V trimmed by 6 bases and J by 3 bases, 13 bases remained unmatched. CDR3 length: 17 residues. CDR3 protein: CASRRSLTGGRTDTQYF. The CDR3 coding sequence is TGTGCCAGCAGACGTAGCCTGACAGGGGGTCGGACAGATACGCAGTATTTT.

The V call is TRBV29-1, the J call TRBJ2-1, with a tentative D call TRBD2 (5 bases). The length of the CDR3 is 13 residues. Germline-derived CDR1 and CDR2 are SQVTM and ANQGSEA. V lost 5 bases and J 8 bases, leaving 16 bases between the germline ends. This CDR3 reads CSVPPSPGHEQFF. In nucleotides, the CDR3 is TGCAGCGTTCCGCCTAGCCCCGGCCATGAGCAGTTCTTC.

In DNA, the CDR3 is TGTGCCAGCAGGGGACTAGAAGAGACCCAGTACTTC. The encoded protein is CASRGLEETQYF. J is TRBJ2-5 and V is TRBV7-2; TRBD2 matches at 8 bases. V lost 6 bases to trimming and J lost 3 bases; unmatched junction nucleotides: 0. The CDR3 is 12 amino acids. Germline V gene lookup returns CDR1 SGHTA and CDR2 FQGNSA.

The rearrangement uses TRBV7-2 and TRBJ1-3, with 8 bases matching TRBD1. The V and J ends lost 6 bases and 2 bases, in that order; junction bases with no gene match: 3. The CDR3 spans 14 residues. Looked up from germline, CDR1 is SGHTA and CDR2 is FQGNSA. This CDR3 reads CASSLQGAGNTIYF. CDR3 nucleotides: TGTGCCAGCAGTTTACAGGGGGCTGGAAACACCATATATTTT. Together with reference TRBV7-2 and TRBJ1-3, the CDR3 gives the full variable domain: GAGVSQSPSNKVTEKGKDVELRCDPISGHTALYWYRQSLGQGLEFLIYFQGNSAPDKSGLPSDRFSAERTGGSVSTLTIQRTQQEDSAVYLCASSLQGAGNTIYFGEGSWLTVV.

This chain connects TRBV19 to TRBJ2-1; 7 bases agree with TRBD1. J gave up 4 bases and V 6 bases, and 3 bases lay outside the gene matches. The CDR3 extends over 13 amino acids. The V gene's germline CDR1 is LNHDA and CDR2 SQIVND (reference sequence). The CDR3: CASRDRAYNEQFF. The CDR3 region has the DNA TGTGCCAGTAGAGACAGGGCTTACAATGAGCAGTTCTTC.

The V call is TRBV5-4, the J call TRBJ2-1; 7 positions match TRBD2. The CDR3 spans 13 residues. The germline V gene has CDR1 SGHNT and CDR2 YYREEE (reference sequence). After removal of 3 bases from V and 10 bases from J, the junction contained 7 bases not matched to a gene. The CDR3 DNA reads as TGTGCCAGCAGCTCTTGGGGGGGGTACGAGCAGTTCTTC. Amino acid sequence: CASSSWGGYEQFF.

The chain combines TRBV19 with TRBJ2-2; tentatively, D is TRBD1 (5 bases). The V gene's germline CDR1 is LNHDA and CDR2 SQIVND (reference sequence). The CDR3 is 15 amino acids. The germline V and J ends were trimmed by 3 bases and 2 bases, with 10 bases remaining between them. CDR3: CASSIFQGNTGELFF. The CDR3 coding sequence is TGTGCCAGTAGTATCTTTCAGGGTAACACCGGGGAGCTGTTTTTT.

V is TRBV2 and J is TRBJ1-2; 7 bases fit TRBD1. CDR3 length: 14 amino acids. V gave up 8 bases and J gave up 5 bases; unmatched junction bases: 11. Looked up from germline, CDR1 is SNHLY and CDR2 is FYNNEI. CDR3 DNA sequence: TGTGCCAGCGGCACCACAACAGGGGCTTATGGCTACACCTTC. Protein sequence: CASGTTTGAYGYTF.

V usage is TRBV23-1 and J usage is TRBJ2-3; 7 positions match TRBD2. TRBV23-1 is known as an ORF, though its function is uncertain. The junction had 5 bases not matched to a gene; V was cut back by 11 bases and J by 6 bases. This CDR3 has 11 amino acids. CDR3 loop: CASTGRDTQYF. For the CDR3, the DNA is TGCGCCTCCACCGGGAGGGATACGCAGTATTTT.

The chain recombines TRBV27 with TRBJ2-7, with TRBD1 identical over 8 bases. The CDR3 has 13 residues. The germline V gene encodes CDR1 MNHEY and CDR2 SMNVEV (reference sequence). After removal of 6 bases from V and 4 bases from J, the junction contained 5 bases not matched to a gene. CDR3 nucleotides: TGTGCCAGCAGCTATACAGGGGGGTACGAGCAGTACTTC. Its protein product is CASSYTGGYEQYF.

CDR3: CASSPGQGQYNEQFF. CDR3 DNA sequence: TGTGCCAGCTCACCGGGGCAGGGGCAGTACAATGAGCAGTTCTTC. The chain employs TRBV18 and TRBJ2-1; D might be TRBD1 (6 bases). This CDR3 contains 15 residues. V was pared by 3 bases and J by 4 bases, with 13 bases between. Germline CDR1 is KGHSH and CDR2 is LQKENI.

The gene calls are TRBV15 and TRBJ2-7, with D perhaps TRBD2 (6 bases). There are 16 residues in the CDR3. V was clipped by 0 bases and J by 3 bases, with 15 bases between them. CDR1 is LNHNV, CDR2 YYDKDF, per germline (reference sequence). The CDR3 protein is CATSRDRGVGFYEQYF. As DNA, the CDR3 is TGTGCCACCAGCAGAGATCGCGGGGTGGGGTTCTACGAGCAGTACTTC.

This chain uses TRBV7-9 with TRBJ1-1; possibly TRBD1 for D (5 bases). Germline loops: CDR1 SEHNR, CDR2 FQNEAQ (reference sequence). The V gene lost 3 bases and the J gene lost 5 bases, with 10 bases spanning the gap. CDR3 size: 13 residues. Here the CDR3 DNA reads TGTGCCAGCAGCTTCGACAGAGATACTGAAGCTTTCTTT. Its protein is CASSFDRDTEAFF.

The CDR3 bases are TGTGCCATCAGTCCCCACAGGGGAGGCAACGAGCAGTACTTC. Its translation is CAISPHRGGNEQYF. The chain joins TRBV10-3 to TRBJ2-7; D is possibly TRBD1 (7 bases). Germline CDR1 is ENHRY and CDR2 is SYGVKD. This CDR3 comprises 14 residues. V lost 5 bases, J lost 5 bases, and 16 bases lay in between.

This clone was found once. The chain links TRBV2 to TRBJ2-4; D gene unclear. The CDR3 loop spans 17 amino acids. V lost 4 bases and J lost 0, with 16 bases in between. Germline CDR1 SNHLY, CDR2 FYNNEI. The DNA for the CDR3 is TGTGCCAGCAGTGGCGAGTACAGAACCCTAGCCAAAAACATTCAGTACTTC. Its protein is CASSGEYRTLAKNIQYF.

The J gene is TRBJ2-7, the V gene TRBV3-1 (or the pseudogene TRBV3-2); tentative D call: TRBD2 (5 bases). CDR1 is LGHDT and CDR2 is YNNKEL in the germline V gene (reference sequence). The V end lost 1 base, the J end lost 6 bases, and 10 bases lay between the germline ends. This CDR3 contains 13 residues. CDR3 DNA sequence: TGTGCCAGCAGCCAAGGCTACGCGGGCGAGCAGTACTTC. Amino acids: CASSQGYAGEQYF.